This entry features one T cell receptor (beta chain) sequence. The sample is drawn from a study of neoadjuvant anti-PD-1 for oral cavity cancer. Germline assignment: CDR1 SGHTA and CDR2 FQGNSA. This CDR3 has 13 residues. V dropped 2 bases and J dropped 6 bases, with 10 bases sitting between them. Most PBMC samples had approximately 440 ng input DNA in six replicates. Only in-frame clones appear in the TCRdb table, and some are missing; sequencing was by immunoSEQ multiplex PCR. Found here are tens of thousands of clones, roughly three quarters of them singletons; the top ten hold 2.5% to 3%. This sequence joins TRBV7-2 and TRBJ1-2; D perhaps matches TRBD1 (5 bases). This material consisted of PBMCs, taken before nivolumab (anti-PD-1) treatment. This receptor was identified in a person between 40 and 85 years old with oral cavity squamous cell carcinoma. The CDR3 region has the DNA TGTGCCAGCAGCTTACGGGGGGAGAATGGCTACACCTTC. Protein sequence: CASSLRGENGYTF.